Below, 10 T cell receptor beta chains from the same sample are listed, as sequenced in a study of cytotoxic CD8 clonotypes in ibrutinib-treated CLL. Repertoires were generated with immunoSEQ multiplex PCR, while TCRdb's copy carries only in-frame clones and drops some. This table has tens of thousands of clones, around 82% appearing once. Here the sequenced sample was PBMCs, taken at disease progression, from a patient treated with ibrutinib. These receptors all stem from a human donor with chronic lymphocytic leukemia.

The chain carries TRBV6-1 and TRBJ2-4; TRBD1 aligns across 7 bases. V was clipped by 2 bases and J by 0 bases; unmatched bases: 7. Germline CDR1 is MNHNS and CDR2 is SASEGT. The CDR3 is made up of 17 amino acids. For the CDR3, the DNA is TGTGCCAGCAGTGAACTTGGGACAGCAGAAGCCAAAAACATTCAGTACTTC. As protein: CASSELGTAEAKNIQYF.

V is TRBV10-3 and J is TRBJ2-2; D is unclear. Germline V CDR1 and CDR2: ENHRY, SYGVKD. V lost 8 bases and J 4 bases, leaving 8 bases between the germline ends. This CDR3 comprises 12 residues. The CDR3 DNA sequence: TGTGCCATCTCTAGGGCCACCGGGGAGCTGTTTTTT. This codes for CAISRATGELFF.

The chain joins TRBV9 to TRBJ2-7; D unclear. This CDR3 region has 16 residues. Germline CDR1 is SGDLS and CDR2 is YYNGEE. V was clipped by 0 bases and J by 3 bases, with 16 bases between them. The CDR3 DNA reads as TGTGCCAGCAGCGTAGAAGTAGGGCGACCCTACTACGAGCAGTACTTC. Protein sequence: CASSVEVGRPYYEQYF. Full variable domain (missing parts from reference TRBV9 and TRBJ2-7): DSGVTQTPKHLITATGQRVTLRCSPRSGDLSVYWYQQSLDQGLQFLIQYYNGEERAKGNILERFSAQQFPDLHSELNLSSLELGDSALYFCASSVEVGRPYYEQYFGPGTRLTVT.

The chain is built from TRBV29-1 and TRBJ1-2; D remains unclear. The CDR3 is made up of 12 amino acids. CDR1 is SQVTM and CDR2 is ANQGSEA in the germline V gene. Trimming left V 5 bases short and J 5 bases short, with 12 bases between. The CDR3 nucleotides are TGCAGCGTTTCGGACGGAGGATATGGCTACACCTTC. Its translation is CSVSDGGYGYTF.

The J gene is TRBJ2-5, the V gene TRBV6-1; D is unclear. CDR3 size: 14 residues. Trimming took off 7 bases at V and 0 bases at J, with 12 bases between the two ends. Germline CDR1 is MNHNS and CDR2 is SASEGT. The CDR3 spells CASTLSRDQETQYF. DNA for the CDR3: TGTGCCAGCACCCTAAGTAGGGACCAAGAGACCCAGTACTTC.

This chain joins TRBV6-5 and TRBJ2-5, with TRBD2 as a possible D gene (5 bases). Trimming took 6 bases from V and 4 from J, leaving 15 bases between them. Germline CDR1 MNHEY, CDR2 SVGAGI. The CDR3 covers 14 residues. The CDR3 coding sequence is TGTGCCAGCAGGCAACTCACTAGAGGAGAGACCCAGTACTTC. Protein: CASRQLTRGETQYF.

This sequence joins TRBV9 and TRBJ2-2, with TRBD2 matching 10 bases. In germline, CDR1 is SGDLS, CDR2 YYNGEE. This CDR3 is 15 amino acids long. Unmatched junction bases numbered 4, after V lost 1 base and J lost 7 bases. Here the CDR3 reads CASSVLGLAVGELFF. The CDR3 DNA reads as TGTGCCAGCAGCGTACTAGGACTAGCGGTCGGGGAGCTGTTTTTT.

This clone showed up just a few times. The chain links TRBV6-1 to TRBJ2-4; 9 bases match TRBD1. Trimming took 3 bases from V and 7 from J; bases not matched to a gene: 4. The CDR3 loop spans 14 amino acids. In germline, CDR1 is MNHNS, CDR2 SASEGT. The CDR3 loop reads CASSDSDRGNIQYF. Here the CDR3 DNA reads TGTGCCAGCAGTGACTCCGACAGGGGGAACATTCAGTACTTC.

The CDR3 region has the DNA TGTGCCAGTAGTCTTGGACTAGCGGGAGCTCGGGAGACCCAGTACTTC. The encoded protein is CASSLGLAGARETQYF. The V call is TRBV19, the J call TRBJ2-5, with 13 nucleotides matching TRBD2. Unmatched junction bases numbered 8, after V lost 5 bases and J lost 5 bases. There are 16 residues in the CDR3. Per the germline V gene, CDR1 is LNHDA and CDR2 is SQIVND (reference sequence).

The chain has TRBV5-1 and TRBJ1-1; perhaps TRBD1 as D (6 bases). There are 13 residues in the CDR3. With 2 bases removed from V and 4 bases from J, the gap between germline ends came to 9 bases. CDR1 is SGHRS, CDR2 YFSETQ, per germline. The CDR3 region is CASSLGQPTEAFF. The CDR3 region has the DNA TGCGCCAGCAGCTTAGGACAGCCCACTGAAGCTTTCTTT.